The table lists the clone carrying this T cell receptor (beta chain) with a few counts. Its antigen is not known. The data were taken from a study of post-analysis software for immune sequencing data. Prepared libraries of TCR beta cDNA carried unique molecular identifiers. A single record per CDR3 protein comes from TCRdb applying MiXCR to the PCR reads. The repertoire has hundreds of thousands of distinct CDR3 sequences, about 60% of them found once; the top ten carry about 10%. Study-level points and caveats: There were four or five TRBV segments more frequent in patients than controls, and TRBV5-6, TRBV5-1 and TRBV20-1 were among them.

Germline-derived CDR1 and CDR2 are MNHNY and SVGAGI (reference sequence). V was shortened by 4 bases and J by 4 bases, with 10 bases between the two germline ends. This CDR3 is built from 13 residues. The sequencing input was blood. The receptor's source is a girl aged 2 to 10 with multiple sclerosis. The chain combines TRBV6-6 with TRBJ1-1; D is possibly TRBD1 (6 bases). In DNA, the CDR3 is TGTGCCAGCAGTTCAATACAGGGCACTGAAGCTTTCTTT. It is translated as CASSSIQGTEAFF.